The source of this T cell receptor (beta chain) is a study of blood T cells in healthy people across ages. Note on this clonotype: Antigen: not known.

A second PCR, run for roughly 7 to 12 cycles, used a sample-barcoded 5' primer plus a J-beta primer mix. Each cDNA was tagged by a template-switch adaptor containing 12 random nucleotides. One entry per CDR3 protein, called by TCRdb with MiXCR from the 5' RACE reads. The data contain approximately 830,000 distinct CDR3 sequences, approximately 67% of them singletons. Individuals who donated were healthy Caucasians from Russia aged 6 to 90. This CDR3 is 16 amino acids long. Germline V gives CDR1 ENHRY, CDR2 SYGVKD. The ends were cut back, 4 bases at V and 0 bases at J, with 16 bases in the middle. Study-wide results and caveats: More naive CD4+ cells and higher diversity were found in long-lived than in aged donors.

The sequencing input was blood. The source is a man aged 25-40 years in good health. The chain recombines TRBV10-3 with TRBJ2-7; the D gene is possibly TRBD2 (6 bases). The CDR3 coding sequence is TGTGCCATCAGTGGGGGACCGGGGGAGAGCTCCTACGAGCAGTACTTC. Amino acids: CAISGGPGESSYEQYF.